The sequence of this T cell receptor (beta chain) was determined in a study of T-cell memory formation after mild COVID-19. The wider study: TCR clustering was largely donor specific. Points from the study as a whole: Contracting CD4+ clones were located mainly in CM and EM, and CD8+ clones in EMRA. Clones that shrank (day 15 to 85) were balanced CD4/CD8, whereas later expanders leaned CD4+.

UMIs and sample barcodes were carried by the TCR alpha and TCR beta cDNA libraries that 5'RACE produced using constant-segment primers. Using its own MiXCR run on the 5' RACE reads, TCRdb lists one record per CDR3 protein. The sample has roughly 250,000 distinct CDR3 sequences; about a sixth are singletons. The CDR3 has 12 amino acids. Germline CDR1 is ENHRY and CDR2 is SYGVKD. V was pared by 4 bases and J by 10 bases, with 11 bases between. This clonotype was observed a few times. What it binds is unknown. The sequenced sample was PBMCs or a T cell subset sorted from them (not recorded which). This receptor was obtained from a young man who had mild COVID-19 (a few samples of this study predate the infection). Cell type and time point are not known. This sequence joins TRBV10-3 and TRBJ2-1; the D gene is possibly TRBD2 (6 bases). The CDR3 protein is CAISGGSGEQFF. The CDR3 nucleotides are TGTGCCATCAGTGGAGGGAGCGGGGAGCAGTTCTTC.